These 19 T cell receptor beta chains came from one sample sequenced in a study of Ad26.COV2.S vaccination and SARS-CoV-2 variants. This table comes from immunoSEQ multiplex PCR, and its TCRdb copy is limited to in-frame clones, with some not included. The sample lists about 390,000 clones, less than 90% seen once, with approximately 3.7% in the top ten. Treatment described: some 20 received Ad26.COV2.S at low or high dose, single or two shots; 5 received placebo; per-sample allocation not given. Sampling took place 63 days after the first vaccine or placebo injection. The sequences come from peripheral blood, collected in a trial of Ad26.COV2.S vaccine versus placebo. All receptors derive from a person between 18 and 60 years old who received the Ad26.COV2.S COVID-19 vaccine or a placebo.

The rearrangement links TRBV4-3 to TRBJ1-1, with TRBD1 identical over 8 bases. Germline CDR1 reads LGHNA; CDR2 reads YSLEER. Trimming took 3 bases from V and 3 from J; bases not matched to a gene: 6. There are 15 residues in the CDR3. The CDR3 is CASSQMQGADTEAFF. The CDR3 DNA reads TGCGCCAGCAGCCAGATGCAGGGGGCGGACACTGAAGCTTTCTTT.

The V and J genes are TRBV2 and TRBJ1-2, with D maybe TRBD1 (6 bases). The ends were cut back, 4 bases at V and 0 bases at J, with 12 bases in the middle. The CDR3 runs 15 residues. Looked up from germline, CDR1 is SNHLY and CDR2 is FYNNEI. CDR3 sequence reads: CASSADSQANYGYTF. The CDR3 DNA reads TGTGCCAGCAGTGCGGACAGCCAGGCTAACTATGGCTACACCTTC.

Turning to this clone: In the same sample, other DNA sequences code for this CDR3. The V and J genes are TRBV9 and TRBJ2-7, with D unclear. CDR1 is SGDLS, CDR2 YYNGEE, per germline. CDR3 length equals 13 residues. The V gene lost 0 bases and the J gene lost 3 bases, with 7 bases spanning the gap. The DNA for the CDR3 is TGTGCCAGCAGCGTAGATGGCAGCTACGAGCAGTACTTC. Encoded protein: CASSVDGSYEQYF.

This CDR3 reads CASSILSQPQHF. CDR3 DNA sequence: TGTGCCAGCAGCATACTGAGTCAGCCCCAGCATTTT. The rearrangement joins TRBV7-9 to TRBJ1-5; D call uncertain. The CDR3 extends over 12 amino acids. The ends were cut back, 5 bases at V and 6 bases at J, with 8 bases in the middle. The germline V gene has CDR1 SEHNR and CDR2 FQNEAQ (reference sequence).

A few counts support this clone. V gene TRBV4-3 combines with J gene TRBJ2-2, with 7 nucleotides matching TRBD1. Germline V gene lookup returns CDR1 LGHNA and CDR2 YSLEER. There are 18 residues in the CDR3. Germline trimming cut 0 bases from V and 3 bases from J; bases unmatched to any gene: 10. Here the CDR3 DNA reads TGCGCCAGCAGCCAAGAGATCACAGGGGCCGTTGACACCGGGGAGCTGTTTTTT. Its protein is CASSQEITGAVDTGELFF.

V and J are TRBV11-2 and TRBJ2-7, with D perhaps matching TRBD1 or TRBD2 (5 bases each). This CDR3 spans 15 amino acids. Germline-derived CDR1 and CDR2 are SGHAT and FQNNGV. The V end was cut by 4 bases, the J end by 5 bases, with 18 bases between. CDR3 amino acids: CASSSTPRDANEQYF. DNA for the CDR3: TGTGCCAGCAGCTCAACGCCCCGGGACGCCAACGAGCAGTACTTC.

V and J are TRBV7-6 and TRBJ2-1; 11 nucleotides match TRBD1. CDR1 is SGHVS and CDR2 is FNYEAQ in the germline V gene. The CDR3 has 19 residues. The trim removed 5 bases at V and 6 bases at J, leaving 18 bases unmatched. CDR3 coding DNA: TGTGCCAGCAGCCCCGGTCTGCATCTGCGGGACAGGGGGGGCAATGAGCAGTTCTTC. Its protein is CASSPGLHLRDRGGNEQFF.

The rearrangement links TRBV7-2 to TRBJ1-1, with D unclear. The CDR3 is 15 residues long. Trimming cost V 4 bases and J 5 bases, with 17 bases left between them. Germline V gene sequence: CDR1 SGHTA, CDR2 FQGNSA. The CDR3 here is CASSSYGGWETEAFF. CDR3 bases: TGTGCCAGCAGCTCCTACGGAGGGTGGGAAACTGAAGCTTTCTTT.

V usage is TRBV27 and J usage is TRBJ1-1, with D possibly being TRBD1 (5 bases). There are 14 residues in the CDR3. Trimming shortened V by 5 bases and J by 4 bases, and 14 bases separated the two germline ends. CDR1 is MNHEY, CDR2 SMNVEV, per germline (reference sequence). DNA for the CDR3: TGTGCCAGCAGTGCCCTACAGGTGGGCACTGAAGCTTTCTTT. Translation gives CASSALQVGTEAFF.

This chain joins TRBV5-4 and TRBJ1-1; D not resolved. With 1 base removed from V and 4 bases from J, the gap between germline ends came to 8 bases. Germline assignment: CDR1 SGHNT and CDR2 YYREEE (reference sequence). CDR3 length equals 13 residues. The CDR3 DNA reads as TGTGCCAGCAGCTTGTCCGAAGCCACTGAAGCTTTCTTT. Residues: CASSLSEATEAFF.

This rearrangement joins TRBV7-2 to TRBJ1-1; D unresolved. Trimming removed 4 bases from V and 1 base from J, with 7 bases in between. The CDR3 spans 13 residues. CDR1 and CDR2 from the germline V gene are SGHTA and FQGNSA. Written as DNA, the CDR3 is TGTGCCAGCAGCTCCCACCAGAACACTGAAGCTTTCTTT. Its translation is CASSSHQNTEAFF.

The chain combines TRBV6-2 or TRBV6-3 with TRBJ2-1; 10 bases map to TRBD2. CDR3 length: 16 residues. Germline lookup yields CDR1 MNHEY and CDR2 SVGEGT. The junction had 11 bases not matched to a gene; V was cut back by 2 bases and J by 10 bases. In DNA, the CDR3 is TGTGCCAGCAGTTACCCCCTTAAGCGGGGGGGCAGAGAGCAGTTCTTC. Encoded protein: CASSYPLKRGGREQFF.

V and J are TRBV6-5 and TRBJ2-7; D may be TRBD1 (5 bases). This CDR3 has 14 residues. V lost 7 bases to trimming and J lost 2 bases, with 15 bases between them. Per germline, CDR1 MNHEY and CDR2 SVGAGI. CDR3 in amino acids: CASKGMGSTYEQYF. The CDR3 bases are TGTGCCAGCAAGGGGATGGGGTCTACCTACGAGCAGTACTTC.

This chain connects TRBV4-1 to TRBJ1-6; the D gene is possibly TRBD1 (6 bases). V lost 1 base to trimming and J lost 4 bases, with 11 bases between them. Germline V gene sequence: CDR1 MGHRA, CDR2 YSYEKL. This CDR3 is built from 16 residues. The CDR3 DNA reads as TGCGCCAGCAGCCAAGTACAGGGTCGGTATAATTCACCCCTCCACTTT. This sequence encodes CASSQVQGRYNSPLHF.

The rearrangement links TRBV5-1 to TRBJ2-5, with D perhaps matching TRBD2 (6 bases). Germline loops: CDR1 SGHRS, CDR2 YFSETQ. This CDR3 has 14 amino acids. V was trimmed by 0 bases and J by 6 bases, leaving 12 bases between them. CDR3 loop: CASSLAPSDQTQYF. DNA of the CDR3: TGCGCCAGCAGCTTGGCCCCTAGCGACCAGACCCAGTACTTC.

The V gene is TRBV12-3 or TRBV12-4, the J gene TRBJ1-1; D ambiguous. V was clipped by 5 bases and J by 0 bases, with 7 bases between them. The CDR3 extends over 13 amino acids. The CDR3 DNA reads as TGTGCCAGCAGTCCGACCTTGAACACTGAAGCTTTCTTT. Its protein product is CASSPTLNTEAFF.

The sample holds one count of this clone. J is TRBJ2-2 and V is TRBV7-2; D unresolved. The CDR3 is 16 amino acids. Germline-derived CDR1 and CDR2 are SGHTA and FQGNSA. The V end lost 3 bases, the J end lost 0 bases, and 11 bases lay between the germline ends. The CDR3 bases are TGTGCCAGCAGCTTGGCCAGCCTTACGAACACCGGGGAGCTGTTTTTT. This codes for CASSLASLTNTGELFF.

The V and J genes are TRBV5-1 and TRBJ1-2; possibly TRBD1 for D (5 bases). Germline V gene sequence: CDR1 SGHRS, CDR2 YFSETQ. This CDR3 region has 14 residues. Trimming removed 0 bases at V and 6 bases at J, with 12 bases between. CDR3 coding DNA: TGCGCCAGCAGCTTGGATAGGGGAAAGAATGGCTACACCTTC. Translation: CASSLDRGKNGYTF.

The chain carries TRBV7-9 and TRBJ2-3; D gene unclear. CDR3 length: 15 residues. Germline V lookup: CDR1 SEHNR, CDR2 FQNEAQ (reference sequence). The V end lost 4 bases, the J end lost 4 bases, and 15 bases lay between the germline ends. CDR3 in amino acids: CASSSVVAGPDTQYF. The CDR3, as DNA: TGTGCCAGCAGCTCTGTCGTAGCTGGGCCAGATACGCAGTATTTT.